This T cell receptor beta chain was found in a study of T cell repertoires in cytomegalovirus infection (dated by TCRdb to about 2019). For context, the study as a whole: Peptide stimulations targeted recently identified HLA-C-restricted CMV epitopes, whose presentation resists viral immunomodulation, together with well-studied HLA-B-restricted epitopes. Donor HLA type was relevant to the analysis, as public TCR beta signatures indicated carriage of CMV infection together with the matching HLA type.

The treatment or condition label of this sample denotes: in vitro stimulation with specific CMV peptide epitopes to enrich CMV-specific T cells. Overall results and qualifications from the work: The ex vivo response was dominated by HLA-C-restricted CMV-specific TCR beta clonotypes, which also provided the single most frequent clonotype in two of eight donors. In both this cohort and an independent cohort of a few hundred donors, the cumulative frequency of public TCR beta family members distinguished carriers of CMV infection plus the relevant HLA type.

Instrument on record: Illumina HiSeq 1500. TCRdb trimmed the raw reads at Q25, called clones with MiXCR and kept productive beta chains. Identical CDR3 protein sequences are pooled into one entry, listed with their most common genes and DNA. In all, the sample holds about 280,000 distinct CDR3 sequences, and 20% to 25% of those were seen once. The ten largest clones capture roughly 19% of the sample. The CDR3 holds 14 amino acids from the cysteine to the phenylalanine. Only the CDR3 region is kept as DNA, spanning 42 bases read in frame from base 1. Deletion took 8 bases off V and 4 bases off J, with a span of 17 bases between the germline ends. CDR1 SGHAT and CDR2 FQNNGV are derived from the germline V gene. A remark on this clonotype: The target of this receptor is not known. Base qualities are not at hand, and no much larger clone is one base apart.

The origin of this receptor is a human donor in good health (CMV status not recorded). Some clones in this sample may be carry-over from other donors' samples. The sequencing here drew on cultured PBMCs, taken from culture after CMV antigen stimulation. The V and J genes are TRBV11-2 and TRBJ1-2, with TRBD1 perhaps the D gene, on 5 matching bases. The CDR3 reads as follows: CASRMGQGGYGYTF. The sequenced DNA is TGTGCCAGCCGTATGGGGCAGGGTGGCTATGGCTACACCTTC.